The T cell receptor beta chain under discussion was sequenced for a study of CD8+CD57+ T cells in acquired aplastic anemia (dated by TCRdb to 2017 to 2018). Background on the whole study: On average, sorted CD4+ and CD8+ cells yielded 2.5 to 3.5 ug of extracted DNA, with a range of roughly 0.17 to 30 ug. For healthy donor samples, the average read count was about 9.9 million for CD4+ cells and 11 million to 14 million for CD8+ cells.

Genomic DNA served as template for TCR beta VDJ combination and CDR3 sequence profiling. An Illumina HiSeq 2000 was the platform used for TCR repertoire sequencing. From the authors' description of their analysis: Repertoire assessment relied on Simpson's diversity index, CDR3 size and DJ length profiles, and TRBV/TRBJ rearrangement plots. Whichever DNA sequence was most abundant in the deep sequencing data was defined as the immunodominant clone. CDR3 amino acid sequences were screened for sharing across subjects and were compared with published repertoires and the VDJdb database. TCRdb reprocessed the public reads (quality trimming at Q25 with fastp, clone calling with MiXCR) and kept in-frame beta chains. Duplicate CDR3 protein sequences are folded into a single record with the most common DNA and genes. The V and J calls were not made by the authors but by TCRdb's processing. The sample has about 190,000 distinct CDR3 sequences on record, 54% of them singletons. Around a sixth of the sample rests with the top ten.

Overall study outcomes, separate from this receptor: Patients and healthy controls showed no significant difference in CD8+ Simpson's diversity (P=0.060). Around 30 CD8+ CDR3 sequences were found to be shared between patients and controls, but these sequences appeared to be highly expressed in patients and within the immunodominant clones of the patients.

Note on this clonotype: Its antigen is not yet known. The sample holds no much larger clone one base away, and base qualities are not on file.

In this study, sorted CD4+ and CD8+ T cells from the blood of healthy subjects and of severe aplastic anemia patients had their TCR repertoires deep-sequenced. Ficoll-Paque density gradient centrifugation was used to isolate peripheral blood mononuclear cells. CD4+ and CD8+ T cells were sorted by FACS or magnetic beads before DNA extraction. For CDR1 and CDR2, the germline V gene lists SQVTM and ANQGSEA. Including the terminal cysteine and phenylalanine, the CDR3 comprises 13 residues. Just the 39-base CDR3 DNA is kept, in frame starting at base 1. Between the V and J ends, shortened by 6 bases and 6 bases respectively, the junction contains 15 bases.

This sequence uses TRBV29-1 and TRBJ2-1; there is no confident call for the D gene. This TCR was recovered from a human donor in good health, serving as a control. Sequencing input: sorted CD4+, CD8+, or CD8+CD57+ T cells (not recorded which) from PBMCs. The sequenced DNA is TGCAGCGTGCTGAATGGGCGATTCAATGAGCAGTTCTTC. Its translation is CSVLNGRFNEQFF.